Listed here are 16 T cell receptor beta chains from one sample, sequenced in a study of blood T cell repertoires in COVID-19. This table comes from immunoSEQ multiplex PCR, and its TCRdb copy is limited to in-frame clones, with some not included. The table includes 200,000 to 250,000 clones, around 85% detected once. The sequencing sample was made of peripheral blood. The origin of the receptors is a woman aged 25 to 39 who had recovered from COVID-19.

V usage is TRBV7-2 and J usage is TRBJ2-7; 8 nucleotides align to TRBD1. The CDR3 spans 14 residues. The J segment lost 6 bases and the V segment lost 0 bases, leaving 4 bases of the junction unmatched. The V gene's germline CDR1 is SGHTA and CDR2 FQGNSA. The CDR3 bases are TGTGCCAGCAGCTTAGCGATACAGGGGGTCGAGCAGTACTTC. Amino acid sequence: CASSLAIQGVEQYF.

The chain employs TRBV3-1 (or the pseudogene TRBV3-2) and TRBJ1-1, with D hard to call. Per germline, CDR1 LGHDT and CDR2 YNNKEL (reference sequence). V was pared by 4 bases and J by 1 base, with 10 bases between. This CDR3 has 14 amino acids. The CDR3 here is CASSPGGQNTEAFF. The CDR3 region has the DNA TGTGCCAGCAGCCCCGGCGGCCAGAACACTGAAGCTTTCTTT.

The V call is TRBV7-6, the J call TRBJ1-2, with unresolved D. This CDR3 has 14 amino acids. Trimming left V 1 base short and J 4 bases short, with 10 bases between. Germline CDR1 reads SGHVS; CDR2 reads FNYEAQ. The CDR3: CASSLDSEGYGYTF. The CDR3 DNA follows: TGTGCCAGCAGCTTAGACAGTGAAGGCTATGGCTACACCTTC.

The chain couples TRBV27 to TRBJ1-6, with a possible D match to TRBD1 (5 bases). Germline loops: CDR1 MNHEY, CDR2 SMNVEV (reference sequence). The V end was cut by 5 bases, the J end by 7 bases, with 9 bases between. CDR3 size: 13 residues. The CDR3 sequence is CASSGDRNSPLHF. The CDR3 nucleotides read TGTGCCAGCAGTGGTGACAGAAATTCACCCCTCCACTTT.

The chain carries TRBV19 and TRBJ2-7; 10 bases agree with TRBD1. The CDR3 totals 18 residues. Germline V gene data show CDR1 as LNHDA and CDR2 as SQIVND (reference sequence). The J segment lost 3 bases and the V segment lost 6 bases, leaving 17 bases of the junction unmatched. This CDR3 reads CASSLTGGYSSTGYEQYF. CDR3 sequence (DNA): TGTGCCAGTAGCCTGACAGGGGGCTATTCCTCAACGGGCTACGAGCAGTACTTC.

The genes are TRBV19 and TRBJ2-2, with 7 bases lining up with TRBD2. The germline V gene encodes CDR1 LNHDA and CDR2 SQIVND (reference sequence). This CDR3 has 15 amino acids. With V trimmed by 2 bases and J by 5 bases, 5 bases remained unmatched. CDR3: CASSIRDYPTGELFF. The CDR3 DNA reads TGTGCCAGTAGTATACGGGACTATCCTACCGGGGAGCTGTTTTTT. Looking up the rest from reference TRBV19 and TRBJ2-2 gives the full variable domain: DGGITQSPKYLFRKEGQNVTLSCEQNLNHDAMYWYRQDPGQGLRLIYYSQIVNDFQKGDIAEGYSVSREKKESFPLTVTSAQKNPTAFYLCASSIRDYPTGELFFGEGSRLTVL.

J is TRBJ2-5 and V is TRBV24-1; 11 nucleotides agree with TRBD2. Germline CDR1 reads KGHDR; CDR2 reads SFDVKD. With 4 bases clipped from V and 5 bases from J, the junction kept 26 bases outside the gene matches. The CDR3 runs to 22 residues. DNA of the CDR3: TGTGCCACCAGTGACCGACGACTGGGAGTAATAGCGGGGGGGAGGAAGTGGGAGACCCAGTACTTC. This codes for CATSDRRLGVIAGGRKWETQYF.

The J gene is TRBJ2-3, the V gene TRBV5-5, with 9 positions matching TRBD1. CDR3 size: 16 residues. CDR1 SGHKS and CDR2 YYEKEE come from the germline V gene (reference sequence). V lost 4 bases, J lost 2 bases, and 8 bases stayed unmatched. The CDR3 DNA reads as TGTGCCAGCAGCGCACCGGGACAGGGAGTCACAGATACGCAGTATTTT. Amino acid sequence: CASSAPGQGVTDTQYF. Together with reference TRBV5-5 and TRBJ2-3, the CDR3 gives the full variable domain: DAGVTQSPTHLIKTRGQQVTLRCSPISGHKSVSWYQQVLGQGPQFIFQYYEKEERGRGNFPDRFSARQFPNYSSELNVNALLLGDSALYLCASSAPGQGVTDTQYFGPGTRLTVL.

In this sample, this clone turned up once. The chain links TRBV5-4 to TRBJ1-4; D is ambiguous. CDR3 length: 13 residues. Germline V CDR1 and CDR2: SGHNT, YYREEE (reference sequence). Trimming cost V 4 bases and J 0 bases, with 4 bases left between them. In DNA form, the CDR3 reads TGTGCCAGCAGCGCGGCAACTAATGAAAAACTGTTTTTT. Residues: CASSAATNEKLFF.

The chain has TRBV2 and TRBJ2-7; D might be TRBD1 (5 bases). The CDR3 contains 13 residues. Germline V gene data show CDR1 as SNHLY and CDR2 as FYNNEI. V was clipped by 10 bases and J by 8 bases, with 21 bases between them. In DNA form, the CDR3 reads TGTGCCACCCTTGCCCTAGACAGTTTAAAGCAGTACTTC. Translating gives CATLALDSLKQYF.

The chain employs TRBV7-2 and TRBJ2-2, with D perhaps TRBD2 (5 bases). CDR3 size: 15 residues. Germline CDR1 SGHTA, CDR2 FQGNSA. Trimming cost V 1 base and J 7 bases, with 13 bases left between them. CDR3 residues: CASSLERTPDGELFF. CDR3 coding DNA: TGTGCCAGCAGCTTAGAGAGGACTCCAGACGGGGAGCTGTTTTTT.

V and J are TRBV2 and TRBJ1-4; TRBD1 matches 9 bases. The CDR3 runs 17 residues. Losses at the gene ends were 6 bases for V and 0 bases for J; bases not matched to a gene: 8. From germline, CDR1 is SNHLY and CDR2 FYNNEI. CDR3 DNA sequence: TGTGCCAGCAGCGGACAGGGGAGCCACGCAACTAATGAAAAACTGTTTTTT. This translates into CASSGQGSHATNEKLFF.

J is TRBJ1-2 and V is TRBV11-1; 9 nucleotides match TRBD1. CDR1 is SGHAT and CDR2 is FQDESV in the germline V gene (reference sequence). J lost 6 bases, V lost 5 bases, and 7 bases had no gene match. This CDR3 is 14 amino acids long. CDR3 nucleotides: TGTGCCAGCAGCCGGTTACAGGGGGCCAATGGCTACACCTTC. It codes for CASSRLQGANGYTF.

The J gene is TRBJ2-7, the V gene TRBV7-9; TRBD2 aligns across 9 bases. This CDR3 is built from 14 residues. With V trimmed by 3 bases and J by 5 bases, 5 bases remained unmatched. Germline V gene sequence: CDR1 SEHNR, CDR2 FQNEAQ (reference sequence). DNA of the CDR3: TGTGCCAGCAGCTTCGGACTAGCGTTTGACGAGCAGTACTTC. It yields the protein CASSFGLAFDEQYF.

The V call is TRBV19, the J call TRBJ2-7, with D maybe TRBD1 (6 bases). The V end was cut by 6 bases, the J end by 1 base, with 16 bases between. This CDR3 spans 15 amino acids. CDR1 and CDR2 from the germline V gene are LNHDA and SQIVND (reference sequence). CDR3 loop: CASRTGTAGSYEQYF. The DNA of the CDR3 is TGTGCCAGTAGAACAGGGACCGCCGGGTCCTACGAGCAGTACTTC.

This chain connects TRBV14 to TRBJ1-1, with 8 bases fitting TRBD1. CDR1 and CDR2 from the germline V gene are SGHDN and FVKESK. This CDR3 is built from 14 residues. With 4 bases clipped from V and 11 bases from J, the junction kept 12 bases outside the gene matches. The CDR3 DNA reads TGTGCCAGCAGCCTTCCGGGACAGGCCTTCGGGGCTTTCTTT. Translating it yields CASSLPGQAFGAFF.